Listed below are T cell receptor beta chains from one sample, sequenced in a study of cytomegalovirus exposure and HLA in healthy donors. Using immunoSEQ multiplex PCR, the repertoire was profiled, and TCRdb retains in-frame clones only, with some absent. The sample contains 250,000 to 400,000 clones, around 90% of which appear only once. Sequenced material: PBMCs. These receptors were collected from a young man in good health and CMV-seronegative. Each CDR3 is given with its conserved first and last residue. D genes are given only for firm matches. Clone size is given for some rows only: seen once, a few or many times, or a class if the clone is expanded.

clone_size | j_call | d_call | v_call | cdr3_aa | cdr3_nt
. | TRBJ1-2 | . | TRBV5-1 | CASSLALGSENYGYTF | TGCGCCAGCAGCTTGGCCCTCGGTTCCGAAAACTATGGCTACACCTTC
. | TRBJ1-1 | . | TRBV7-9 | CASSLTGEAFF | TGTGCCAGCAGCTTGACAGGCGAAGCTTTCTTT
. | TRBJ1-4 | . | TRBV5-8 | CASTPPGPFATNEKLFF | TGTGCCAGCACCCCCCCTGGCCCTTTTGCAACTAATGAAAAACTGTTTTTT
once | TRBJ2-7 | TRBD2 | TRBV7-9 | CASSQSAGANSYEQYF | TGTGCCAGCAGCCAATCAGCGGGGGCCAATTCCTACGAGCAGTACTTC
once | TRBJ2-1 | TRBD1 | TRBV11-3 | CASSFGQDSYNEQFF | TGTGCCAGCAGCTTCGGACAGGACTCCTACAATGAGCAGTTCTTC
. | TRBJ1-1 | . | TRBV29-1 | CSVAGTQNTEAFF | TGCAGCGTGGCCGGGACACAGAACACTGAAGCTTTCTTT
. | TRBJ2-1 | TRBD2 | TRBV10-3 | CATAGLALSGVFF | TGTGCCACCGCGGGACTAGCGTTGTCGGGGGTGTTCTTC
. | TRBJ1-6 | . | TRBV27 | CASSREAGVISPLHF | TGTGCCAGCAGTAGAGAGGCAGGGGTGATTTCACCCCTCCACTTT
. | TRBJ2-1 | TRBD1 | TRBV10-1 | CASSAGQVGEQFF | TGCGCCAGCAGCGCCGGACAGGTTGGTGAGCAGTTCTTC
. | TRBJ1-1 | TRBD1 | TRBV6-5 | CASSRTGGTEAFF | TGTGCCAGCAGTCGGACAGGGGGCACTGAAGCTTTCTTT
. | TRBJ2-1 | . | TRBV5-1 | CASSLVSTESSYNEQFF | TGCGCCAGCAGCTTGGTATCCACAGAGAGCTCCTACAATGAGCAGTTCTTC
. | TRBJ2-4 | . | TRBV19 | CASSARQLQPKNIQYF | TGTGCCAGTAGTGCAAGACAACTCCAACCCAAAAACATTCAGTACTTC
. | TRBJ2-5 | . | TRBV20-1 | CSVLGRETQYF | TGCAGTGTTTTGGGCCGAGAGACCCAGTACTTC
. | TRBJ2-1 | TRBD2 | TRBV4-1 | CASSRPGTSGGTLRNEQFF | TGCGCCAGCAGCCGTCCCGGGACTAGCGGGGGGACTTTACGGAATGAGCAGTTCTTC
once | TRBJ2-5 | . | TRBV9 | CASSGRGSPRETQYF | TGTGCCAGCAGCGGACGAGGGTCGCCCAGGGAGACCCAGTACTTC
. | TRBJ2-2 | TRBD1 | TRBV7-7 | CASSGDRATGELFF | TGTGCCAGCAGCGGTGACAGGGCCACCGGGGAGCTGTTTTTT
. | TRBJ2-3 | . | TRBV27 | CASNPRVRLNVSTDTQYF | TGTGCCAGCAACCCCAGAGTCAGGCTAAACGTAAGCACAGATACGCAGTATTTT
. | TRBJ1-2 | . | TRBV4-3 | CASSQDRAQRYGYTF | TGCGCCAGCAGCCAAGATCGAGCCCAGCGCTATGGCTACACCTTC
once | TRBJ1-5 | TRBD1 | TRBV7-2 | CASSRTGTGLASNQPQHF | TGTGCCAGCAGCCGAACCGGGACAGGGTTGGCCAGCAATCAGCCCCAGCATTTT
. | TRBJ2-5 | . | TRBV7-9 | CASSSTSFAQETQYF | TGTGCCAGCAGCTCGACAAGTTTTGCGCAAGAGACCCAGTACTTC
. | TRBJ1-2 | TRBD1 | TRBV19 | CASSPRTGVETNYGYTF | TGTGCCAGTAGTCCCCGGACAGGGGTCGAAACTAACTATGGCTACACCTTC
. | TRBJ2-5 | . | TRBV5-6 | CASSSSRVVETQYF | TGTGCCAGCAGCTCTTCGCGGGTTGTGGAGACCCAGTACTTC
few | TRBJ2-3 | TRBD2 | TRBV15 | CATSRVIAGGDTQYF | TGTGCCACCAGCAGAGTGATAGCGGGGGGGGATACGCAGTATTTT
. | TRBJ2-2 | TRBD1 | TRBV2 | CASSAQGPGELFF | TGTGCCAGCAGTGCACAGGGGCCCGGGGAGCTGTTTTTT
. | TRBJ2-1 | TRBD2 | TRBV6-1 | CASSEPSGGAPEQFF | TGTGCCAGCAGTGAACCTAGCGGGGGGGCTCCTGAGCAGTTCTTC
. | TRBJ2-1 | TRBD2 | TRBV6-5 | CASSYSLAGGLNEQFF | TGTGCCAGCAGTTACTCGTTAGCGGGGGGGCTCAATGAGCAGTTCTTC
. | TRBJ2-5 | TRBD2 | TRBV5-1 | CASSTGTSGHLKDQYF | TGCGCCAGCAGCACCGGGACTAGCGGCCACCTGAAGGACCAGTACTTC
. | TRBJ1-1 | . | TRBV6-5 | CASSYSQGITEAFF | TGTGCCAGCAGTTACTCGCAGGGGATCACTGAAGCTTTCTTT
. | TRBJ1-3 | . | TRBV4-2 | CASSQEGQRDTIYF | TGTGCCAGCAGCCAAGAAGGCCAGAGGGACACCATATATTTT
few | TRBJ2-7 | TRBD2 | TRBV6-5 | CASSTQRGVGYF | TGTGCCAGCAGTACGCAACGGGGGGTGGGTTACTTC
few | TRBJ2-5 | TRBD2 | TRBV27 | CASSLLAGDQETQYF | TGTGCCAGCAGTTTACTAGCGGGGGACCAAGAGACCCAGTACTTC
. | TRBJ1-1 | . | TRBV6-5 | CASSYSVRLLTEAFF | TGTGCCAGCAGTTACTCGGTCCGCCTACTAACTGAAGCTTTCTTT
. | TRBJ2-7 | TRBD1 | TRBV29-1 | CSVYRGSEQYF | TGCAGCGTTTACAGGGGCTCCGAGCAGTACTTC
. | TRBJ2-5 | TRBD2 | TRBV27 | CASSSGRGLETQYF | TGTGCCAGCAGTTCAGGGAGGGGTTTAGAGACCCAGTACTTC
. | TRBJ1-2 | . | TRBV2 | CASSPSPAAGHTF | TGTGCCAGCAGTCCTTCCCCGGCTGCGGGACACACCTTC
. | TRBJ2-2 | . | TRBV25-1 | CASNQGGGELFF | TGTGCCAGCAACCAGGGGGGCGGGGAGCTGTTTTTT
. | TRBJ1-4 | TRBD1 | TRBV6-5 | CASSPGQGQTELFF | TGTGCCAGCAGTCCAGGACAGGGCCAAACGGAACTGTTTTTT
. | TRBJ2-7 | . | TRBV6-1 | CASRQGSSYEQYF | TGTGCCAGCAGACAGGGCAGCTCCTACGAGCAGTACTTC
once | TRBJ2-5 | TRBD2 | TRBV5-1 | CASSLTSGVGQETQYF | TGCGCCAGCAGCTTGACTAGCGGGGTGGGACAAGAGACCCAGTACTTC
. | TRBJ2-2 | TRBD1 | TRBV7-9 | CASSPTGGEYPGELFF | TGTGCCAGCAGCCCGACAGGGGGTGAATATCCCGGGGAGCTGTTTTTT
. | TRBJ1-3 | TRBD1 | TRBV7-9 | CASSRIDRGSGNTIYF | TGTGCCAGCAGCCGAATAGACAGGGGGTCTGGAAACACCATATATTTT
once | TRBJ2-7 | TRBD1 | TRBV28 | CASSSSGTVAFEQYF | TGTGCCAGCAGTTCCTCCGGGACAGTAGCTTTTGAGCAGTACTTC
. | TRBJ1-5 | TRBD1 | TRBV7-2 | CASSFTGQGGNQPQHF | TGTGCCAGCAGCTTTACCGGACAGGGCGGCAATCAGCCCCAGCATTTT
. | TRBJ1-1 | . | TRBV5-1 | CASSLWALDSGMTEAFF | TGCGCCAGCAGCCTTTGGGCCCTGGACTCGGGTATGACTGAAGCTTTCTTT
few | TRBJ2-7 | . | TRBV10-3 | CAISEGYSLGEQYF | TGTGCCATCAGTGAGGGGTATAGCTTAGGCGAGCAGTACTTC